This TCR beta chain stems from a study of regulatory T cells in long-lasting Graves disease. This CDR3 is 17 amino acids long. J was trimmed by 8 bases and V by 2 bases; bases with no gene match: 12. The germline V gene encodes CDR1 MDHEN and CDR2 SYDVKM. In its sample, this clonotype was seen many times. Its antigen is currently unknown. Investigators prepared the TCR beta libraries by applying iRepertoire HTBI primers and Arm-PCR of CDR3 regions. A single record per CDR3 protein comes from TCRdb applying MiXCR to the multiplex PCR reads. The sample lists approximately 400,000 distinct CDR3 sequences, roughly 20% occurring once. The time point: persistent/refractory GD, antithyroid drugs over 5 years with positive TRAb. Extracted PBMC RNA gave rise to the TCR library. Points from the study as a whole: Sample size was small, which may have lowered accuracy.

The sample in question was peripheral blood mononuclear cells (PBMCs), obtained when the disease was refractory, from a patient treated with antithyroid drugs. V is TRBV28 and J is TRBJ2-1; 10 bases align to TRBD2. This TCR came from a woman between 40 and 55 years old with Graves disease. As DNA, the CDR3 is TGTGCCAGCAGTTTAAGGTTGAGGCTAGCGGGAGCCCATGAGCAGTTCTTC. Translating gives CASSLRLRLAGAHEQFF.